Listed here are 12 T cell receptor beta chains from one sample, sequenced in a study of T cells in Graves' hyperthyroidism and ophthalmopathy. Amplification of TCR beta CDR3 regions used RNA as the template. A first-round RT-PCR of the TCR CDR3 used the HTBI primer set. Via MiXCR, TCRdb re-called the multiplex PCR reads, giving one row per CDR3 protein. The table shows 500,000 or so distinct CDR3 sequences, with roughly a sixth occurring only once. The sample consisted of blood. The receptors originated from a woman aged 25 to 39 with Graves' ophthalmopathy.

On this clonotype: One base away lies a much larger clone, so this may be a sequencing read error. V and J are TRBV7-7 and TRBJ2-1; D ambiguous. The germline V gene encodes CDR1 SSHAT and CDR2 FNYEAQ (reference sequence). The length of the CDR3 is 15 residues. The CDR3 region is CASSSDVWLYNEQFF. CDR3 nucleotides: TGTGCTAGCAGCTCAGATGTATGGCTCTACAATGAGCAGTTCTTC.

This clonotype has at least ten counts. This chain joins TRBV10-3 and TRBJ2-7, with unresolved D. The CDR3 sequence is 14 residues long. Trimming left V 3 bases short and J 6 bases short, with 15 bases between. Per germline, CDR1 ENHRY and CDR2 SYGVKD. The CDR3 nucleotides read TGTGCCATCAGTGACCCTTTGGAAGTGGGCGAGCAGTACTTC. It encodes CAISDPLEVGEQYF.

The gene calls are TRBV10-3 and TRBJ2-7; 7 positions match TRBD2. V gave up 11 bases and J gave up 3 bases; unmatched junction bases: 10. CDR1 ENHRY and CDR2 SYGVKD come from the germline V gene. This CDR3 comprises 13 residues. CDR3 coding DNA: TGTGCCTCTGAAGCGGGGTTTGACTACGAGCAGTACTTC. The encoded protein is CASEAGFDYEQYF.

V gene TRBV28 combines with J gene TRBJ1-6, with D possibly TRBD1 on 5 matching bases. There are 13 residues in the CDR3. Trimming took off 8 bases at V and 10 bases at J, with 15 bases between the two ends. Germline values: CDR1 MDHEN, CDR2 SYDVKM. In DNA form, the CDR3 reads TGTGCCAGCCGACCCACAGGCAACTCACCCCTCCACTTT. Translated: CASRPTGNSPLHF. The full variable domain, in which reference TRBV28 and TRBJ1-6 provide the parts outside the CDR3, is DVKVTQSSRYLVKRTGEKVFLECVQDMDHENMFWYRQDPGLGLRLIYFSYDVKMKEKGDIPEGYSVSREKKERFSLILESASTNQTSMYLCASRPTGNSPLHFGNGTRLTVT.

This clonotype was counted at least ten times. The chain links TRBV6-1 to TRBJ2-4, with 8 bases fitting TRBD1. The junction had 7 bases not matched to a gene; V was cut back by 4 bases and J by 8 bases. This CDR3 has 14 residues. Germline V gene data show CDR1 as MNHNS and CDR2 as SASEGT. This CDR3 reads CASSGAGGFHIQYF. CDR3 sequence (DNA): TGTGCCAGCAGTGGAGCAGGGGGCTTCCACATTCAGTACTTC.

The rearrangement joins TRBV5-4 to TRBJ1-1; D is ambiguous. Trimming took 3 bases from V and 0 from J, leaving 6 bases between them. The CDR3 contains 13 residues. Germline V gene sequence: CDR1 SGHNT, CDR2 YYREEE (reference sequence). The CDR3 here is CASSYEMNTEAFF. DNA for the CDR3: TGTGCCAGCAGCTACGAAATGAACACTGAAGCTTTCTTT.

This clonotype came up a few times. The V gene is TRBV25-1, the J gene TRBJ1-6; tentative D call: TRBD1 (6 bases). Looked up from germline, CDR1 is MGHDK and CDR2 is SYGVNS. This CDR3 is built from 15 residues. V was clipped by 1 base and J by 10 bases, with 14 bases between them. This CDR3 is CASSEFGGPGSPLHF. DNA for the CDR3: TGTGCCAGCAGTGAATTCGGGGGGCCCGGATCACCCCTCCACTTT.

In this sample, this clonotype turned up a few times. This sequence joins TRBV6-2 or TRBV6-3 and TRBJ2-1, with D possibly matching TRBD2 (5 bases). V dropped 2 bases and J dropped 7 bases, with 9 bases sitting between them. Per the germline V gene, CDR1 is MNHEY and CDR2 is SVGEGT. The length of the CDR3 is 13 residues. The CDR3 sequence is CASSYPQRNEQFF. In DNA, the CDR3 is TGTGCCAGCAGTTACCCGCAGCGGAATGAGCAGTTCTTC.

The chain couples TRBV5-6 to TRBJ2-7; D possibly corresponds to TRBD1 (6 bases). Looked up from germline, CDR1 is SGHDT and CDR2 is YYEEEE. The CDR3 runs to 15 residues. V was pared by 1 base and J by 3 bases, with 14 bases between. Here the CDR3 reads CASSLRYGQFYEQYF. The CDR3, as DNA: TGTGCCAGCAGCTTGCGGTACGGACAGTTCTACGAGCAGTACTTC.

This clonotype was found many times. The CDR3 DNA reads TGCAGCGTGTTGGAGGGGACTGAAGCTTTCTTT. Protein product: CSVLEGTEAFF. The rearrangement uses TRBV29-1 and TRBJ1-1, with D perhaps TRBD1 (5 bases). The germline CDR1 and CDR2 sequences are SQVTM and ANQGSEA. CDR3 size: 11 residues. V lost 6 bases and J lost 5, with 10 bases in between.

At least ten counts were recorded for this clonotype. The CDR3 sequence: CASSASPAGVEQYF. CDR3 in DNA: TGTGCCAGCAGCGCCAGTCCAGCGGGAGTCGAGCAGTACTTC. This chain connects TRBV11-3 to TRBJ2-7, with 8 bases lining up with TRBD2. CDR1 and CDR2 from the germline V gene are SGHNT and YENEEA. The CDR3 extends over 14 amino acids. With 5 bases clipped from V and 6 bases from J, the junction kept 9 bases outside the gene matches. Based on the CDR3 plus reference TRBV11-3 and TRBJ2-7, the full variable domain is EAGVVQSPRYKIIEKKQPVAFWCNPISGHNTLYWYLQNLGQGPELLIRYENEEAVDDSQLPKDRFSAERLKGVDSTLKIQPAELGDSAVYLCASSASPAGVEQYFGPGTRLTVT.

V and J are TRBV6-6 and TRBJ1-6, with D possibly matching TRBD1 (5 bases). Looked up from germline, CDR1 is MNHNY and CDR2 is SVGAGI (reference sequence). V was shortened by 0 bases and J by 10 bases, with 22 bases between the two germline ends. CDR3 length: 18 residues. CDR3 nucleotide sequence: TGTGCCAGCAGTTACTCGAGCAGGGCCTATTCCCCACCCTCACCCCTCCACTTT. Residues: CASSYSSRAYSPPSPLHF.